What follows describes a single T cell receptor beta chain. Its matching antigen is unknown. A read error may produce the germline difference seen at one junction end. The entry originates in a study of cytomegalovirus exposure and HLA in healthy donors. Study-level points and caveats: Associated with cytomegalovirus, according to the listing, were 150 to 200 TCR beta chains. Equally common other TCR beta chains were less clonally expanded than HLA-associated ones, a later analysis found.

PCR used 60 Vbeta primers and 13 Jbeta primers. Only in-frame clones appear in the TCRdb table, and some are missing; sequencing was by immunoSEQ multiplex PCR. The table lists approximately 160,000 clones, about 81% of them singletons. Per germline, CDR1 SNHLY and CDR2 FYNNEI. This CDR3 has 13 residues. The chain employs TRBV2 and TRBJ1-1; no clear D gene. The receptor was isolated from a girl between 10 and 17 years old in good health and CMV-seropositive. The source material was PBMCs. CDR3 nucleotide sequence: TGTGCCAGCACAAGGACCGAAGAAGAAAGAGGGAGCTTT. Amino acid sequence: CASTRTEEERGSF.